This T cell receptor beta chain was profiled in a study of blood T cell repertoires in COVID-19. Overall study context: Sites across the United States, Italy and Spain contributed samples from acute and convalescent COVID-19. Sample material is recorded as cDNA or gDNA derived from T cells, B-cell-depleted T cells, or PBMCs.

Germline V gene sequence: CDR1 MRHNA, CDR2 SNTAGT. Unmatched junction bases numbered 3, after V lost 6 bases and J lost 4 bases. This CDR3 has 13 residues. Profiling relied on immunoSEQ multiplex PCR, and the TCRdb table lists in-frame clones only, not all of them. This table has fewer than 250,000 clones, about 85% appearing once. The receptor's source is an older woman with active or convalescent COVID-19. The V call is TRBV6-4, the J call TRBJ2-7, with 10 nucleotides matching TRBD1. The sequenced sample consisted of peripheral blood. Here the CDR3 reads CASSRDRGYEQYF. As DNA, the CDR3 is TGTGCCAGCAGCCGGGACAGGGGTTACGAGCAGTACTTC.